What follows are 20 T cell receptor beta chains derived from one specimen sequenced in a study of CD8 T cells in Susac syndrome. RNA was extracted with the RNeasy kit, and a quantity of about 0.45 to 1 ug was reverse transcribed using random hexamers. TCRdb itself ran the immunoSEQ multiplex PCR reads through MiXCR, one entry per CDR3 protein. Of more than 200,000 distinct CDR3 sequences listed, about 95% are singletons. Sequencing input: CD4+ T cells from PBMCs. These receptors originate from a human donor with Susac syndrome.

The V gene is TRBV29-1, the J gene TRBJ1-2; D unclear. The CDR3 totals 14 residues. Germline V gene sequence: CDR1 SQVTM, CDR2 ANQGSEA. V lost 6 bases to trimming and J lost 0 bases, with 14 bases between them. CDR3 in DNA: TGCAGCGTCGCATCGGGAACCTCTAACTATGGCTACACCTTC. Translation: CSVASGTSNYGYTF.

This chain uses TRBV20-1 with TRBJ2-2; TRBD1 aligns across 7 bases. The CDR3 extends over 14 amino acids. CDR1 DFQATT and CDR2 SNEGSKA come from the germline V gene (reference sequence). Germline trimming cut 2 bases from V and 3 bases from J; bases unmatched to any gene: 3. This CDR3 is CSARTGADTGELFF. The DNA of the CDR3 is TGCAGTGCTAGAACAGGGGCGGACACCGGGGAGCTGTTTTTT.

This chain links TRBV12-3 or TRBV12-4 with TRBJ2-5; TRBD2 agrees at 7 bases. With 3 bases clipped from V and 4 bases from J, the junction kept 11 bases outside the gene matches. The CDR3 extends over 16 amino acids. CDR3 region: CASSFERGAGPETQYF. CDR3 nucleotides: TGTGCCAGCAGTTTCGAGCGGGGAGCTGGCCCAGAGACCCAGTACTTC.

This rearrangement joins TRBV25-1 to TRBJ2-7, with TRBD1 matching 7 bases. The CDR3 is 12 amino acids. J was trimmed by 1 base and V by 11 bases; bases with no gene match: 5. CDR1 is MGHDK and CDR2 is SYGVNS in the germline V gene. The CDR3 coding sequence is TGTGCCTCTAGGGACAGTTCCTACGAGCAGTACTTC. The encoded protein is CASRDSSYEQYF.

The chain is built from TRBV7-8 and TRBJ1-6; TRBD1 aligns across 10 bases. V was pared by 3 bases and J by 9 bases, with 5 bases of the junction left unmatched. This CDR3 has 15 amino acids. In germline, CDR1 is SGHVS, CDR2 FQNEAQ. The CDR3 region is CASSFPGQGISPLHF. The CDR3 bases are TGTGCCAGCAGCTTCCCGGGACAGGGGATTTCACCCCTCCACTTT.

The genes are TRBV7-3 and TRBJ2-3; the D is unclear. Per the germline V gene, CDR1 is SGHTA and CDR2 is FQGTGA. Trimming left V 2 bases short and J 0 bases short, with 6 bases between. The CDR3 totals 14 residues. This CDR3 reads CASSLSSSTDTQYF. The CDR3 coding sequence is TGTGCCAGCAGCTTATCATCTAGCACAGATACGCAGTATTTT.

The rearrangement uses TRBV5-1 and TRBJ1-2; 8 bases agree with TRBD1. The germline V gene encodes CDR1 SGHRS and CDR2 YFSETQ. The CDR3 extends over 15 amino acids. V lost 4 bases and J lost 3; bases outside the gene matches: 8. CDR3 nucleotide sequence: TGCGCCAGCAGCCGCGCAGGGGGCGAGGACTATGGCTACACCTTC. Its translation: CASSRAGGEDYGYTF. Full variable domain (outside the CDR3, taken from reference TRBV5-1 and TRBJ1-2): KAGVTQTPRYLIKTRGQQVTLSCSPISGHRSVSWYQQTPGQGLQFLFEYFSETQRNKGNFPGRFSGRQFSNSRSEMNVSTLELGDSALYLCASSRAGGEDYGYTFGSGTRLTVV.

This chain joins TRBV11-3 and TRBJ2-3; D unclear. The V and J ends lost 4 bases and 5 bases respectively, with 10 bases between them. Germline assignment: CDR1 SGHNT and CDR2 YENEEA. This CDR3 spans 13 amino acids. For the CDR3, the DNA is TGTGCCAGCAGCTCGCCGTCGGGAGATACGCAGTATTTT. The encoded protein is CASSSPSGDTQYF.

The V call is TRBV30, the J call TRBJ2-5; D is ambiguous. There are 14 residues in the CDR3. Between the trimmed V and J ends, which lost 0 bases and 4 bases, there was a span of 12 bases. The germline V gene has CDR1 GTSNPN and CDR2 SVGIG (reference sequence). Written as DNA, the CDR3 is TGTGCCTGGAGTGTACGACGAGGCGGAGAGACCCAGTACTTC. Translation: CAWSVRRGGETQYF.

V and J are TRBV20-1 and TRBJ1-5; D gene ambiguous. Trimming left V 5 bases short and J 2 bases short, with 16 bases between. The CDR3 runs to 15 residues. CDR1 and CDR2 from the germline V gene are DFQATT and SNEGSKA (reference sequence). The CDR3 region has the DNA TGCAGTGCTTCCCTGACGGGTGATGGCAATCAGCCCCAGCATTTT. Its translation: CSASLTGDGNQPQHF.

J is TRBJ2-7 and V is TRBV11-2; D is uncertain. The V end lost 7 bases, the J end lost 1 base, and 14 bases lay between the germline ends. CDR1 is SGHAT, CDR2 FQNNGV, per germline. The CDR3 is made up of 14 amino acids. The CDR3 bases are TGTGCCAGCACCCTAGGTCGCAGTTCCTACGAGCAGTACTTC. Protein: CASTLGRSSYEQYF.

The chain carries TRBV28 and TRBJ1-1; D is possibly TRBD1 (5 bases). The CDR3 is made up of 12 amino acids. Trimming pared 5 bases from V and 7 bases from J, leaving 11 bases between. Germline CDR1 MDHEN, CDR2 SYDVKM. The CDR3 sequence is CASSAGRGEAFF. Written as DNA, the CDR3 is TGTGCCAGCAGTGCAGGGAGAGGTGAAGCTTTCTTT.

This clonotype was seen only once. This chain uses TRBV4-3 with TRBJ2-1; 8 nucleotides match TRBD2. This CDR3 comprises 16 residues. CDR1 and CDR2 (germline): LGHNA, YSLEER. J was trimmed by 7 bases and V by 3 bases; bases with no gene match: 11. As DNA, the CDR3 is TGCGCCAGCAGCCAGGGGCGCGGGGGGCTGAGAAATGAGCAGTTCTTC. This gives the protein CASSQGRGGLRNEQFF.

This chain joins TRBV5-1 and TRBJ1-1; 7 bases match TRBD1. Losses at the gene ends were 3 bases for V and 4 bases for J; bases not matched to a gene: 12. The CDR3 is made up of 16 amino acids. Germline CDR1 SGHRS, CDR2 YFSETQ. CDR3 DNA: TGCGCCAGCAGCTCCCCGGGTGGCAGGGGGAGCACTGAAGCTTTCTTT. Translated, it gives CASSSPGGRGSTEAFF.

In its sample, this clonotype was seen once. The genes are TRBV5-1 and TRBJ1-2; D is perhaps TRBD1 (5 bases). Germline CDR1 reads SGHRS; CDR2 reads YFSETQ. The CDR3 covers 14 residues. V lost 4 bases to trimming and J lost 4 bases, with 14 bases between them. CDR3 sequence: CASSPMGPGYGYTF. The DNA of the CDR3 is TGCGCCAGCAGCCCCATGGGACCAGGCTATGGCTACACCTTC. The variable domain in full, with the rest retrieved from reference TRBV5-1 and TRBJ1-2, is KAGVTQTPRYLIKTRGQQVTLSCSPISGHRSVSWYQQTPGQGLQFLFEYFSETQRNKGNFPGRFSGRQFSNSRSEMNVSTLELGDSALYLCASSPMGPGYGYTFGSGTRLTVV.

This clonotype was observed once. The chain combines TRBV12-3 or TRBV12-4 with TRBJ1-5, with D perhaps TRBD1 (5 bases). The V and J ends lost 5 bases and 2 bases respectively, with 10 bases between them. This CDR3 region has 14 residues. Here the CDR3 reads CASSPTARNQPQHF. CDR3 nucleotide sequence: TGTGCCAGCAGTCCGACAGCCCGCAATCAGCCCCAGCATTTT.

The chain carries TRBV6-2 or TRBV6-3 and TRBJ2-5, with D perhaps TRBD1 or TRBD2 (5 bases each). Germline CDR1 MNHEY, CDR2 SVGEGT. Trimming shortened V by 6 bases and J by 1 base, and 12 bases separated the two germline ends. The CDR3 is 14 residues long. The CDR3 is CASRGDRAQETQYF. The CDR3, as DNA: TGTGCCAGCAGGGGGGACCGAGCCCAAGAGACCCAGTACTTC.

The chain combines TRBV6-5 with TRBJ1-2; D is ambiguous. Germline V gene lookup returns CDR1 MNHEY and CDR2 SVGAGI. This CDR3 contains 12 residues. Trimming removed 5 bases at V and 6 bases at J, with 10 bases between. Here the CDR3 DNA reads TGTGCCAGCAGTGAGGGCCAGGATGGCTACACCTTC. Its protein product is CASSEGQDGYTF.

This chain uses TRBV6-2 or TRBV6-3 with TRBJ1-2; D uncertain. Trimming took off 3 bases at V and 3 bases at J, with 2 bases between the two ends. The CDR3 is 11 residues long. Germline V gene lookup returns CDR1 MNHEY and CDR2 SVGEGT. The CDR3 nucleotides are TGTGCCAGCAGTTATGACTATGGCTACACCTTC. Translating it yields CASSYDYGYTF.

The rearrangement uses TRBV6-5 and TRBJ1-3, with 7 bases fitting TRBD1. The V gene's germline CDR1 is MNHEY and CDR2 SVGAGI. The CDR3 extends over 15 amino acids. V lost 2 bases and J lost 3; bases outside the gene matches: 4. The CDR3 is CASSYARQGGNTIYF. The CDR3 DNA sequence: TGTGCCAGCAGTTACGCGAGACAGGGTGGAAACACCATATATTTT.